The 15 T cell receptor beta chains below come from one sample, sequenced in a study of early T cells in non-severe SARS-CoV-2 infection. TCRdb called the 5' RACE reads again in MiXCR, with one record for every CDR3 protein. The data hold roughly 75,000 distinct CDR3 sequences, with around 9.9% observed a single time. Material for sequencing was whole blood. Source of these receptors: an adult who was a healthcare worker with PCR-confirmed SARS-CoV-2 infection or an uninfected control (not recorded which).

The chain joins TRBV24-1 to TRBJ2-3, with D tentatively TRBD2 (7 bases). This CDR3 is built from 14 residues. The germline gives CDR1 KGHDR, CDR2 SFDVKD. The V and J ends lost 3 bases and 6 bases respectively, with 12 bases between them. The CDR3 region is CATSDTGGADTQYF. Here the CDR3 DNA reads TGTGCCACCAGTGATACGGGGGGCGCGGATACGCAGTATTTT.

This clonotype was seen at least ten times. The chain recombines TRBV20-1 with TRBJ1-1; D remains ambiguous. The germline V gene has CDR1 DFQATT and CDR2 SNEGSKA (reference sequence). CDR3 length equals 14 residues. Trimming shortened V by 0 bases and J by 2 bases, and 10 bases separated the two germline ends. This CDR3 is CSARDFNQNTEAFF. The DNA for the CDR3 is TGCAGTGCTAGAGATTTTAACCAAAACACTGAAGCTTTCTTT.

The rearrangement uses TRBV12-3 or TRBV12-4 and TRBJ2-5; 8 positions agree with TRBD2. The CDR3 extends over 15 amino acids. V shed 5 bases and J 1 base; nucleotides not matched to a gene: 6. CDR3 nucleotide sequence: TGTGCCAGCAGTAAACAAGCGGGAGCCCAAGAGACCCAGTACTTC. This codes for CASSKQAGAQETQYF.

This clonotype appeared many times. The chain uses TRBV5-1 and TRBJ2-1; 7 bases agree with TRBD1. The CDR3 runs 13 residues. Germline V lookup: CDR1 SGHRS, CDR2 YFSETQ. V lost 2 bases, J lost 14 bases, and 10 bases stayed unmatched. CDR3: CASSLTPGQPEFF. The CDR3 region has the DNA TGCGCCAGCAGCTTAACACCGGGACAGCCGGAGTTCTTC.

There are many counts of this clonotype. The V call is TRBV20-1, the J call TRBJ2-7; the D is unclear. CDR1 is DFQATT and CDR2 is SNEGSKA in the germline V gene (reference sequence). V lost 7 bases, J lost 5 bases, and 12 bases lay in between. The CDR3 totals 11 residues. The CDR3 DNA sequence: TGCAGTGTCTACGGGTCGGACGAGCAGTACTTC. Translation gives CSVYGSDEQYF.

This clonotype was detected ten times or more. V is TRBV24-1 and J is TRBJ2-1; D gene unclear. This CDR3 is 14 amino acids long. V lost 6 bases to trimming and J lost 2 bases, with 10 bases between them. Per the germline V gene, CDR1 is KGHDR and CDR2 is SFDVKD. CDR3 DNA sequence: TGTGCCACCAGTCTCTCTGGGACCTACAATGAGCAGTTCTTC. It codes for CATSLSGTYNEQFF.

This clonotype was seen repeatedly, ten times or more. V is TRBV9 and J is TRBJ2-3; TRBD1 or TRBD2 may be the D gene (5 bases each). The CDR3 sequence is 17 residues long. Germline V lookup: CDR1 SGDLS, CDR2 YYNGEE. V was trimmed by 0 bases and J by 1 base, leaving 15 bases between them. CDR3 loop: CASSVGEGPRGTDTQYF. The CDR3 DNA reads TGTGCCAGCAGCGTAGGCGAGGGGCCCAGAGGCACAGATACGCAGTATTTT.

This clonotype came up many times. CDR3 in DNA: TGTGCCAGCAGAAGGGATCCATTAGGGTCTGAAGCTTTCTTT. Translation gives CASRRDPLGSEAFF. The chain is built from TRBV9 and TRBJ1-1; D not certain. This CDR3 contains 14 residues. Trimming cost V 5 bases and J 6 bases, with 17 bases left between them. Germline loops: CDR1 SGDLS, CDR2 YYNGEE.

This clonotype was detected many times. The chain links TRBV4-1 to TRBJ2-7; 11 positions agree with TRBD2. The CDR3 length is 15 residues. Germline values: CDR1 MGHRA, CDR2 YSYEKL. V gave up 0 bases and J gave up 4 bases; unmatched junction bases: 2. The CDR3 nucleotides read TGCGCCAGCAGCCAAGATCCTAGCGGGAGGTACGAGCAGTACTTC. It yields the protein CASSQDPSGRYEQYF.

This chain links TRBV6-2 or TRBV6-3 with TRBJ1-1, with no clear D. CDR3 length equals 12 residues. Germline V gene lookup returns CDR1 MNHEY and CDR2 SVGEGT. Trimming left V 6 bases short and J 11 bases short, with 16 bases between. The CDR3, as DNA: TGTGCCAGCAGCCCAATTCGGGGTTCGGCTTTCTTT. The encoded protein is CASSPIRGSAFF.

J is TRBJ1-4 and V is TRBV20-1, with D maybe TRBD1 (6 bases). Trimming shortened V by 5 bases and J by 8 bases, and 12 bases separated the two germline ends. CDR3 length equals 12 residues. Germline V lookup: CDR1 DFQATT, CDR2 SNEGSKA (reference sequence). The CDR3 spells CSAPVGGEKLFF. The DNA of the CDR3 is TGCAGTGCTCCCGTCGGGGGCGAAAAACTGTTTTTT.

V usage is TRBV28 and J usage is TRBJ2-1, with 9 bases identical to TRBD2. J was trimmed by 10 bases and V by 3 bases; bases with no gene match: 7. The CDR3 runs to 14 residues. Per germline, CDR1 MDHEN and CDR2 SYDVKM. CDR3 sequence: CASSFAGGPWEQFF. The CDR3, as DNA: TGTGCCAGCAGTTTTGCGGGAGGGCCATGGGAGCAGTTCTTC.

The table lists this clonotype with many counts. Written as DNA, the CDR3 is TGTGCCAGCAGCTTAGCTAGCGTCGGGGTAACCAATGAGCAGTTCTTC. Amino acid sequence: CASSLASVGVTNEQFF. This sequence joins TRBV7-2 and TRBJ2-1, with a tentative D call TRBD2 (5 bases). The germline V and J ends were trimmed by 0 bases and 6 bases, with 15 bases remaining between them. Germline V lookup: CDR1 SGHTA, CDR2 FQGNSA. This CDR3 region has 16 residues.

DNA for the CDR3: TGTGCCAGCTCACCTCGGGGCAGGGGGCCTGATGAGCAGTTCTTC. Its translation: CASSPRGRGPDEQFF. V gene TRBV18 combines with J gene TRBJ2-1, with TRBD1 identical over 8 bases. CDR1 and CDR2 from the germline V gene are KGHSH and LQKENI. V was pared by 3 bases and J by 8 bases, with 9 bases of the junction left unmatched. The CDR3 sequence is 15 residues long.

With regard to this clonotype: This could be a read error, since a much larger clone is one nucleotide away. The V call is TRBV18, the J call TRBJ1-1; D unclear. This CDR3 has 14 residues. Germline V gene sequence: CDR1 KGHSH, CDR2 LQKENI. Here the CDR3 DNA reads TGTACCAGCTCACCAGCGAGATTGAACACTGAAGCTTTCTTT. This encodes CTSSPARLNTEAFF.